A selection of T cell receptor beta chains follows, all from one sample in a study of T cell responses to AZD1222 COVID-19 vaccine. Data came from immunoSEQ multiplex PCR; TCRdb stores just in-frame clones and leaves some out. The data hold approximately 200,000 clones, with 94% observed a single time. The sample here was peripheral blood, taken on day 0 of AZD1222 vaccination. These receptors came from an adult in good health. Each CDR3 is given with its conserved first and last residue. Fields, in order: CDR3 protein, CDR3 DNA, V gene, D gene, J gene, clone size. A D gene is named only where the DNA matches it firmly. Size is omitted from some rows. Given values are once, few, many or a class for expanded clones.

CDR3 protein: CASSIDRSGLRHTGELFF; CDR3 DNA: TGTGCCAGTAGTATAGATCGTAGTGGACTACGACACACCGGGGAGCTGTTTTTT; V gene: TRBV19; D gene: NA; J gene: TRBJ2-2; clone size: NA
CDR3 protein: CASSYKGVSFETQYF; CDR3 DNA: TGTGCCAGCAGTTACAAGGGGGTATCGTTTGAGACCCAGTACTTC; V gene: TRBV6-2/TRBV6-3; D gene: NA; J gene: TRBJ2-5; clone size: once
CDR3 protein: CASTSDSTNSPLHF; CDR3 DNA: TGTGCCAGCACCTCGGACAGCACTAATTCACCCCTCCACTTT; V gene: TRBV28; D gene: NA; J gene: TRBJ1-6; clone size: NA
CDR3 protein: CASSIVLGRLFF; CDR3 DNA: TGTGCCAGTAGTATAGTTCTCGGGAGGCTGTTTTTT; V gene: TRBV19; D gene: NA; J gene: TRBJ1-4; clone size: NA
CDR3 protein: CATSRTGASTDTQYF; CDR3 DNA: TGTGCCACCAGCAGGACAGGGGCAAGCACAGATACGCAGTATTTT; V gene: TRBV15; D gene: TRBD1; J gene: TRBJ2-3; clone size: once
CDR3 protein: CASSLGAGGGVEQYF; CDR3 DNA: TGTGCCAGCAGCCTCGGTGCGGGGGGAGGGGTCGAGCAGTACTTC; V gene: TRBV3-1/TRBV3-2; D gene: TRBD2; J gene: TRBJ2-7; clone size: NA
CDR3 protein: CASSQEDRAYEQYF; CDR3 DNA: TGTGCCAGCAGCCAAGAGGACAGGGCCTACGAGCAGTACTTC; V gene: TRBV3-1/TRBV3-2; D gene: TRBD1; J gene: TRBJ2-7; clone size: NA
CDR3 protein: CASSPSDRVSNQPQHF; CDR3 DNA: TGTGCCAGCTCACCCTCGGACAGGGTTAGCAATCAGCCCCAGCATTTT; V gene: TRBV18; D gene: TRBD1; J gene: TRBJ1-5; clone size: NA
CDR3 protein: CASSGSGESYEQYF; CDR3 DNA: TGTGCCAGCAGCGGCAGCGGGGAGAGCTACGAGCAGTACTTC; V gene: TRBV9; D gene: TRBD2; J gene: TRBJ2-7; clone size: once
CDR3 protein: CASSVLGQGFSEAFF; CDR3 DNA: TGTGCCAGCAGCGTACTGGGACAGGGATTTTCTGAAGCTTTCTTT; V gene: TRBV9; D gene: TRBD1; J gene: TRBJ1-1; clone size: NA
CDR3 protein: CASSYVGYGEKLFF; CDR3 DNA: TGTGCCAGCAGTTACGTCGGTTACGGCGAAAAACTGTTTTTT; V gene: TRBV7-2; D gene: NA; J gene: TRBJ1-4; clone size: NA
CDR3 protein: CASSQGPLLNTEAFF; CDR3 DNA: TGCGCCAGCAGCCAAGGGCCTCTTTTGAACACTGAAGCTTTCTTT; V gene: TRBV4-3; D gene: NA; J gene: TRBJ1-1; clone size: NA
CDR3 protein: CASTEGEVRELFF; CDR3 DNA: TGTGCCAGCACCGAAGGTGAGGTCCGGGAGCTGTTTTTT; V gene: TRBV6-5; D gene: NA; J gene: TRBJ2-2; clone size: few
CDR3 protein: CASSLNPDRGTIYF; CDR3 DNA: TGTGCCAGCAGTTTAAACCCGGACAGGGGGACCATATATTTT; V gene: TRBV28; D gene: TRBD1; J gene: TRBJ1-3; clone size: NA
CDR3 protein: CASRVGSRETQYF; CDR3 DNA: TGCGCCAGCAGGGTTGGTTCGAGGGAGACCCAGTACTTC; V gene: TRBV5-1; D gene: NA; J gene: TRBJ2-5; clone size: NA
CDR3 protein: CASDGRETTAEIDEQYF; CDR3 DNA: TGCGCCAGCGACGGCAGGGAGACGACAGCCGAGATAGACGAGCAGTACTTC; V gene: TRBV23-1; D gene: NA; J gene: TRBJ2-7; clone size: NA
CDR3 protein: CASSPSPRDPDTQYF; CDR3 DNA: TGTGCCAGCAGCCCTTCACCCAGGGACCCAGATACGCAGTATTTT; V gene: TRBV7-2; D gene: NA; J gene: TRBJ2-3; clone size: NA
CDR3 protein: CASSLVAFGDEQFF; CDR3 DNA: TGTGCCAGCAGCTTAGTAGCATTTGGGGATGAGCAGTTCTTC; V gene: TRBV11-2; D gene: NA; J gene: TRBJ2-1; clone size: NA
CDR3 protein: CASSLEPVPNTEAFF; CDR3 DNA: TGCGCCAGCAGCTTGGAGCCGGTCCCGAACACTGAAGCTTTCTTT; V gene: TRBV5-1; D gene: NA; J gene: TRBJ1-1; clone size: NA
CDR3 protein: CASSLATGLNTEAFF; CDR3 DNA: TGTGCCAGCAGCTTAGCAACAGGTTTGAACACTGAAGCTTTCTTT; V gene: TRBV7-2; D gene: NA; J gene: TRBJ1-1; clone size: NA
CDR3 protein: CASSFAENTEAFF; CDR3 DNA: TGTGCCAGCAGTTTCGCGGAGAACACTGAAGCTTTCTTT; V gene: TRBV6-4; D gene: NA; J gene: TRBJ1-1; clone size: NA
CDR3 protein: CATLGQRTRAWGYTF; CDR3 DNA: TGTGCCACCCTGGGACAGCGTACCCGTGCATGGGGCTACACCTTC; V gene: TRBV6-5; D gene: TRBD1; J gene: TRBJ1-2; clone size: NA
CDR3 protein: CASSQYRDQPQHF; CDR3 DNA: TGCGCCAGCAGCCAGTACAGGGATCAGCCCCAGCATTTT; V gene: TRBV4-1; D gene: NA; J gene: TRBJ1-5; clone size: NA
CDR3 protein: CASSLDGNTQYF; CDR3 DNA: TGTGCCAGCAGCCTGGACGGGAATACGCAGTATTTT; V gene: TRBV11-1; D gene: NA; J gene: TRBJ2-3; clone size: NA
CDR3 protein: CASSPRANYGYTF; CDR3 DNA: TGTGCCAGCAGCCCTAGAGCTAACTATGGCTACACCTTC; V gene: TRBV27; D gene: NA; J gene: TRBJ1-2; clone size: once
CDR3 protein: CASSLGDRRQETQYF; CDR3 DNA: TGTGCCAGCAGCTTAGGGGACAGAAGGCAAGAGACCCAGTACTTC; V gene: TRBV7-2; D gene: TRBD1; J gene: TRBJ2-5; clone size: NA
CDR3 protein: CASTSRTGVYEQYF; CDR3 DNA: TGTGCCAGCACCAGCCGGACAGGGGTCTACGAGCAGTACTTC; V gene: TRBV19; D gene: TRBD1; J gene: TRBJ2-7; clone size: once
CDR3 protein: CASSLGGVNGARTDTQYF; CDR3 DNA: TGTGCCAGCAGCCTAGGTGGTGTCAATGGGGCGCGCACAGATACGCAGTATTTT; V gene: TRBV7-6; D gene: NA; J gene: TRBJ2-3; clone size: NA
CDR3 protein: CASSYSTTAYEQYF; CDR3 DNA: TGTGCCAGCAGTTACTCCACAACTGCCTACGAGCAGTACTTC; V gene: TRBV6-5; D gene: NA; J gene: TRBJ2-7; clone size: NA
CDR3 protein: CASSAPGTSGADFGEQYF; CDR3 DNA: TGTGCCAGCAGCGCCCCCGGGACTAGCGGAGCGGACTTTGGAGAGCAGTACTTC; V gene: TRBV9; D gene: TRBD2; J gene: TRBJ2-7; clone size: NA
CDR3 protein: CASSYSGALNTEAFF; CDR3 DNA: TGTGCCAGCAGTTATTCCGGGGCCCTGAACACTGAAGCTTTCTTT; V gene: TRBV6-2/TRBV6-3; D gene: NA; J gene: TRBJ1-1; clone size: NA
CDR3 protein: CASIQGNNQPQHF; CDR3 DNA: TGTGCCAGCATCCAGGGGAACAATCAGCCCCAGCATTTT; V gene: TRBV6-5; D gene: NA; J gene: TRBJ1-5; clone size: few
CDR3 protein: CAWSEVGDTSNEQFF; CDR3 DNA: TGTGCCTGGAGTGAGGTCGGGGACACCTCAAATGAGCAGTTCTTC; V gene: TRBV30; D gene: NA; J gene: TRBJ2-1; clone size: once
CDR3 protein: CASSAEGWNTEAFF; CDR3 DNA: TGCGCCAGCAGTGCAGAGGGATGGAACACTGAAGCTTTCTTT; V gene: TRBV10-2; D gene: NA; J gene: TRBJ1-1; clone size: NA
CDR3 protein: CAWSYKDKYEQYF; CDR3 DNA: TGTGCCTGGAGTTACAAGGACAAGTACGAGCAGTACTTC; V gene: TRBV30; D gene: NA; J gene: TRBJ2-7; clone size: NA
CDR3 protein: CASSYGTGISGANVLTF; CDR3 DNA: TGTGCCAGCAGCTACGGGACAGGCATCTCTGGGGCCAACGTCCTGACTTTC; V gene: TRBV7-9; D gene: TRBD1; J gene: TRBJ2-6; clone size: NA
CDR3 protein: CASSPRGLAGGNTGELFF; CDR3 DNA: TGTGCCAGTAGTCCCCGCGGACTAGCGGGAGGTAACACCGGGGAGCTGTTTTTT; V gene: TRBV19; D gene: TRBD2; J gene: TRBJ2-2; clone size: NA
CDR3 protein: CSARDFQGQFF; CDR3 DNA: TGCAGTGCTAGAGACTTCCAGGGACAGTTCTTC; V gene: TRBV20-1; D gene: NA; J gene: TRBJ2-1; clone size: NA
CDR3 protein: CASSFDRGNYGYTF; CDR3 DNA: TGCGCCAGCAGCTTCGACAGGGGAAACTATGGCTACACCTTC; V gene: TRBV5-1; D gene: TRBD1; J gene: TRBJ1-2; clone size: NA
CDR3 protein: CASSVRLAGASNEQFF; CDR3 DNA: TGTGCCAGCAGTGTACGACTAGCGGGGGCCAGCAATGAGCAGTTCTTC; V gene: TRBV2; D gene: TRBD2; J gene: TRBJ2-1; clone size: NA
CDR3 protein: CASREQGGEQFF; CDR3 DNA: TGTGCCAGCAGAGAACAGGGGGGTGAGCAGTTCTTC; V gene: TRBV5-4; D gene: TRBD1; J gene: TRBJ2-1; clone size: NA
CDR3 protein: CASSLSGAETQYF; CDR3 DNA: TGTGCCAGCAGCTTGAGCGGAGCGGAGACCCAGTACTTC; V gene: TRBV5-4; D gene: NA; J gene: TRBJ2-5; clone size: NA
CDR3 protein: CASSLVGSTDTQYF; CDR3 DNA: TGTGCCAGCAGCTTGGTAGGATCCACAGATACGCAGTATTTT; V gene: TRBV5-4; D gene: NA; J gene: TRBJ2-3; clone size: NA
CDR3 protein: CASGERGWSSYEQYF; CDR3 DNA: TGTGCCAGCGGTGAGCGGGGCTGGAGCTCCTACGAGCAGTACTTC; V gene: TRBV27; D gene: TRBD2; J gene: TRBJ2-7; clone size: NA
CDR3 protein: CAAKQGGQGAYEQYF; CDR3 DNA: TGTGCGGCAAAGCAAGGGGGACAGGGTGCCTACGAGCAGTACTTC; V gene: TRBV28; D gene: TRBD1; J gene: TRBJ2-7; clone size: NA
CDR3 protein: CASSPQGALPYEQYF; CDR3 DNA: TGCGCCAGCAGCCCACAGGGGGCGCTCCCCTACGAGCAGTACTTC; V gene: TRBV5-1; D gene: TRBD1; J gene: TRBJ2-7; clone size: few
CDR3 protein: CASSIEGQGWTEAFF; CDR3 DNA: TGTGCCAGTAGTATAGAAGGACAGGGGTGGACTGAAGCTTTCTTT; V gene: TRBV19; D gene: TRBD1; J gene: TRBJ1-1; clone size: NA
CDR3 protein: CATSRGGVEQPQHF; CDR3 DNA: TGTGCCACCTCTCGAGGGGGCGTAGAACAGCCCCAGCATTTT; V gene: TRBV7-9; D gene: TRBD1; J gene: TRBJ1-5; clone size: NA
CDR3 protein: CASSPQLAAFGYEQYF; CDR3 DNA: TGTGCCAGCTCACCGCAACTAGCGGCGTTTGGATACGAGCAGTACTTC; V gene: TRBV18; D gene: TRBD2; J gene: TRBJ2-7; clone size: NA
CDR3 protein: CASSSARTPRRETQYF; CDR3 DNA: TGTGCCAGCAGTTCCGCCCGGACACCCCGGCGGGAGACCCAGTACTTC; V gene: TRBV28; D gene: NA; J gene: TRBJ2-5; clone size: NA
CDR3 protein: CASSIRQGSYYEQYF; CDR3 DNA: TGTGCCAGCAGTATTAGACAGGGGTCGTACTACGAGCAGTACTTC; V gene: TRBV7-9; D gene: TRBD1; J gene: TRBJ2-7; clone size: NA
CDR3 protein: CAWSRNYEQYF; CDR3 DNA: TGTGCCTGGAGCCGGAACTACGAGCAGTACTTC; V gene: TRBV30; D gene: NA; J gene: TRBJ2-7; clone size: NA
CDR3 protein: CASSDMTVFEQYF; CDR3 DNA: TGTGCCAGCAGTGATATGACAGTTTTCGAGCAGTACTTC; V gene: TRBV6-1; D gene: NA; J gene: TRBJ2-7; clone size: few
CDR3 protein: CASSLDGLVRTQYF; CDR3 DNA: TGTGCCAGCAGCTTAGACGGTCTTGTCCGGACCCAGTACTTC; V gene: TRBV7-9; D gene: NA; J gene: TRBJ2-5; clone size: NA
CDR3 protein: CATSTVGGNEQYF; CDR3 DNA: TGTGCCACCAGCACAGTAGGGGGGAACGAGCAGTACTTC; V gene: TRBV15; D gene: NA; J gene: TRBJ2-7; clone size: once
CDR3 protein: CASTGTGTSPLHF; CDR3 DNA: TGTGCCAGCACCGGGACAGGGACTTCACCCCTCCACTTT; V gene: TRBV27; D gene: TRBD1; J gene: TRBJ1-6; clone size: NA
CDR3 protein: CASSLRGQNDYEQYF; CDR3 DNA: TGTGCCAGCAGCTTAAGGGGCCAGAACGACTACGAGCAGTACTTC; V gene: TRBV7-8; D gene: NA; J gene: TRBJ2-7; clone size: NA
CDR3 protein: CASQGWGVNEKLFF; CDR3 DNA: TGTGCCAGCCAGGGGTGGGGGGTAAATGAAAAACTGTTTTTT; V gene: TRBV27; D gene: NA; J gene: TRBJ1-4; clone size: NA
CDR3 protein: CASSLSTSGNTGELFF; CDR3 DNA: TGTGCCAGCAGCCTATCCACCTCAGGAAACACCGGGGAGCTGTTTTTT; V gene: TRBV6-6; D gene: NA; J gene: TRBJ2-2; clone size: once